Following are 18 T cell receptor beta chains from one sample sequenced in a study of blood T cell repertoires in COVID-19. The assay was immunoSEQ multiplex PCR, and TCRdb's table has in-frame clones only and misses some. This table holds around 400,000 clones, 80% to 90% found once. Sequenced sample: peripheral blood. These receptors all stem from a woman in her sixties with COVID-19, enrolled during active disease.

CDR3 loop: CASSVGTVEKLFF. The CDR3 nucleotides read TGTGCCAGCAGCGTCGGGACAGTTGAAAAACTGTTTTTT. This sequence joins TRBV7-2 and TRBJ1-4; 7 bases map to TRBD1. Germline V CDR1 and CDR2: SGHTA, FQGNSA. The CDR3 length is 13 residues. J was trimmed by 7 bases and V by 5 bases; bases with no gene match: 4.

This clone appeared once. The CDR3 bases are TGTGCCACCAGTGGCAAACCGCAACAGGGGGCGCCGGTAGAGACCCAGTACTTC. Encoded protein: CATSGKPQQGAPVETQYF. J is TRBJ2-5 and V is TRBV24-1; 9 bases align to TRBD1. CDR3 size: 18 residues. The J segment lost 4 bases and the V segment lost 5 bases, leaving 16 bases of the junction unmatched. Per the germline V gene, CDR1 is KGHDR and CDR2 is SFDVKD.

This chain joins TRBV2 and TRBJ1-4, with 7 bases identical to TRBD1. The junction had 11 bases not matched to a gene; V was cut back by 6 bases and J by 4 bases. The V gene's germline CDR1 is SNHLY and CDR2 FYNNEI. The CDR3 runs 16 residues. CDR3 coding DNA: TGTGCCAGCAGCCCCATCGGGACAGCCCTTAATGAAAAACTGTTTTTT. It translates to CASSPIGTALNEKLFF.

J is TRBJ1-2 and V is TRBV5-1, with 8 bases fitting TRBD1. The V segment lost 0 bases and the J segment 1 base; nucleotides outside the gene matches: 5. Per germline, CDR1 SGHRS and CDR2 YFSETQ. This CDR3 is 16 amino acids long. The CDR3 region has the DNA TGCGCCAGCAGCTTGGCGACAGGGGCAGATAACTATGGCTACACCTTC. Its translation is CASSLATGADNYGYTF.

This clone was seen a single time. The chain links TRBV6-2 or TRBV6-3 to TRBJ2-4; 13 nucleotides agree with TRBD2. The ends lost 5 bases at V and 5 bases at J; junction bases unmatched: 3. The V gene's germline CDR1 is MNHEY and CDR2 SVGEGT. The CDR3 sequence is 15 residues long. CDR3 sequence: CASSRTSGGQNIQYF. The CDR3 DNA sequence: TGTGCCAGCAGTCGGACTAGCGGGGGCCAAAACATTCAGTACTTC.

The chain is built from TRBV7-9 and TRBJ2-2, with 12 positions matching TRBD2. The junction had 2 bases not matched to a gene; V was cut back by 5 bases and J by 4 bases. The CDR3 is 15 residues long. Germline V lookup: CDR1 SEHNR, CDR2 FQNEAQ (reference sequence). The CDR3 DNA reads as TGTGCCAGCAGCCGACTAGCGGGGGTCACCGGGGAGCTGTTTTTT. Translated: CASSRLAGVTGELFF.

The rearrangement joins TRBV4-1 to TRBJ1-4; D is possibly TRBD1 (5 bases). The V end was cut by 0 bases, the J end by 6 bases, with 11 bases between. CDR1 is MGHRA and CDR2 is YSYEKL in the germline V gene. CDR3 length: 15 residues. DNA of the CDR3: TGCGCCAGCAGCCAAGACAGGGAAAATCATGAAAAACTGTTTTTT. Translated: CASSQDRENHEKLFF.

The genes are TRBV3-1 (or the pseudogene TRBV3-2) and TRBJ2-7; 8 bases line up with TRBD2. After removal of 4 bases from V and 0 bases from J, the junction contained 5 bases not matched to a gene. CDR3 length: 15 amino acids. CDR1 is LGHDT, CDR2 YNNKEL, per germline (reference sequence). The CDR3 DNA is TGTGCCAGCAGCCTGACTAGCGCGATCTCCTACGAGCAGTACTTC. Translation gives CASSLTSAISYEQYF.

The DNA of the CDR3 is TGTGCCAGCAGAGAGACAGGGGGCTCCTACGAGCAGTACTTC. Its protein product is CASRETGGSYEQYF. The chain carries TRBV7-3 and TRBJ2-7; 9 nucleotides match TRBD1. CDR3 size: 14 residues. The trim removed 6 bases at V and 0 bases at J, leaving 3 bases unmatched. Germline V gene data show CDR1 as SGHTA and CDR2 as FQGTGA.

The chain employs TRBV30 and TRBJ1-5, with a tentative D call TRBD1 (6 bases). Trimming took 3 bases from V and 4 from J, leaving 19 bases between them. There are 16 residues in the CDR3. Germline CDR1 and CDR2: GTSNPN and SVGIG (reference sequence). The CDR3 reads CAWRNRDIMGNQPQHF. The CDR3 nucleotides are TGTGCCTGGAGAAACCGGGACATCATGGGGAATCAGCCCCAGCATTTT.

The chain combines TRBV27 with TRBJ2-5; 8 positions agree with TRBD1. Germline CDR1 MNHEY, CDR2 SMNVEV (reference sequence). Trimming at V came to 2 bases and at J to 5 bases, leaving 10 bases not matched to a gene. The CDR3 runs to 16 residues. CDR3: CASSLLGTGPGETQYF. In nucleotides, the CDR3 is TGTGCCAGCAGTTTACTCGGGACAGGCCCCGGGGAGACCCAGTACTTC.

The chain's CDR3 is CASSQGAGEAFF. CDR3 bases: TGTGCCAGCAGCCAAGGGGCAGGAGAAGCTTTCTTT. The V and J genes are TRBV11-2 and TRBJ1-1; a weak D match, TRBD1 (5 bases). V lost 5 bases and J lost 8, with 12 bases in between. The CDR3 totals 12 residues. Per the germline V gene, CDR1 is SGHAT and CDR2 is FQNNGV.

The CDR3 loop is CAISGVTGGETQYF. DNA of the CDR3: TGTGCCATCAGTGGCGTGACAGGGGGCGAGACCCAGTACTTC. The chain is built from TRBV10-3 and TRBJ2-5, with 10 bases matching TRBD1. V gave up 4 bases and J gave up 5 bases; unmatched junction bases: 4. CDR1 ENHRY and CDR2 SYGVKD come from the germline V gene. This CDR3 spans 14 amino acids.

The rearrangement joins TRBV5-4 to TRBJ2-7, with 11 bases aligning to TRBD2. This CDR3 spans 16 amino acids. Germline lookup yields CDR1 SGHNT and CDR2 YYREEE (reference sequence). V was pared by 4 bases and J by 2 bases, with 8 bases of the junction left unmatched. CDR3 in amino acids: CASSLRTSGRPYEQYF. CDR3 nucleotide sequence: TGTGCCAGCAGCCTAAGGACTAGCGGGCGACCCTACGAGCAGTACTTC.

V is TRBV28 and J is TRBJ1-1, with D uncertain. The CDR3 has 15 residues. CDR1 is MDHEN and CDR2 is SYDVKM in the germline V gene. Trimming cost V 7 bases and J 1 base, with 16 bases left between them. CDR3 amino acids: CASTAPGASNTEAFF. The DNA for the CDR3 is TGTGCCAGCACGGCCCCGGGAGCCTCGAACACTGAAGCTTTCTTT.

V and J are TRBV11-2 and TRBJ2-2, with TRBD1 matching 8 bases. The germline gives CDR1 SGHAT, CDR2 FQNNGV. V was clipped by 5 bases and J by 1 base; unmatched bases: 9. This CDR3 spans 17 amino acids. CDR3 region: CASSLRGGTGNTGELFF. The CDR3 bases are TGTGCCAGCAGCCTAAGAGGGGGGACAGGGAACACCGGGGAGCTGTTTTTT.

DNA of the CDR3: TGTGCCCGGGGAAAGGGGGCCGGCACAGATACGCAGTATTTT. The encoded protein is CARGKGAGTDTQYF. V usage is TRBV30 and J usage is TRBJ2-3, with TRBD1 matching 7 bases. Germline-derived CDR1 and CDR2 are GTSNPN and SVGIG (reference sequence). The CDR3 extends over 14 amino acids. The junction had 9 bases not matched to a gene; V was cut back by 8 bases and J by 1 base. Looking up the rest from reference TRBV30 and TRBJ2-3 gives the full variable domain: SQTIHQWPATLVQPVGSPLSLECTVEGTSNPNLYWYRQAAGRGLQLLFYSVGIGQISSEVPQNLSASRPQDRQFILSSKKLLLSDSGFYLCARGKGAGTDTQYFGPGTRLTVL.

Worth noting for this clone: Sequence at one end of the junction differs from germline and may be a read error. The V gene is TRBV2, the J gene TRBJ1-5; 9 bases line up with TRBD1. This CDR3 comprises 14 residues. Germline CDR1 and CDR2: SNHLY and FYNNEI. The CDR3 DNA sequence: TGTGCCAGCAGTTTTACAGGGGGCAAACAGCCCCAGCATTTT. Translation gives CASSFTGGKQPQHF.